The present entry profiles one T cell receptor (beta chain) with its context. The PCR was carried out with 60 Vbeta primers and 13 Jbeta primers. Measured with immunoSEQ multiplex PCR; TCRdb has only the in-frame clones, and not every one. The sample has about 98,000 clones, around 80% seen once; the top ten hold about 1.5%. These data are taken from a study of cytomegalovirus exposure and HLA in healthy donors. The germline V gene has CDR1 SGHDT and CDR2 YYEEEE. The CDR3 extends over 13 amino acids. Trimming removed 4 bases at V and 11 bases at J, with 15 bases between. This sequence originates from a man between 40 and 49 years old in good health and CMV-seronegative. Specimen: PBMCs. This chain connects TRBV5-6 to TRBJ1-4, with D possibly being TRBD1 (5 bases). DNA of the CDR3: TGTGCCAGCAGCCCCAACAGGCATTCGAAACTGTTTTTT. This encodes CASSPNRHSKLFF.